The 32 T cell receptor beta chains below were found in one sample sequenced in a study of PD-1 blockade in classical Hodgkin lymphoma. Time point defined: newly diagnosed, previously untreated cHL patient sample. Magnetic negative selection was used to purify CD4+ T cells from PBMCs that had been thawed. Produced via immunoSEQ multiplex PCR; TCRdb's table is partial and in-frame only. The sample has some 30,000 clones, about 88% seen once. Sequencing was carried out using CD4+ T cells from blood. The receptors originated from a human donor with classical Hodgkin lymphoma.

The chain recombines TRBV6-1 with TRBJ1-1, with a tentative D call TRBD1 (5 bases). V lost 4 bases, J lost 6 bases, and 18 bases lay in between. This CDR3 is built from 15 residues. The germline V gene has CDR1 MNHNS and CDR2 SASEGT. The CDR3 loop reads CASSGGSGLTAEAFF. The CDR3 DNA is TGTGCCAGCAGTGGGGGTTCGGGGCTGACGGCTGAAGCTTTCTTT.

The V call is TRBV5-1, the J call TRBJ2-7, with 10 bases identical to TRBD1. The CDR3 is 15 residues long. After removal of 3 bases from V and 5 bases from J, the junction contained 8 bases not matched to a gene. Germline-derived CDR1 and CDR2 are SGHRS and YFSETQ. Written as DNA, the CDR3 is TGCGCCAGCAGCTCCCTCGAGGGACAGGGGAACGAGCAGTACTTC. This encodes CASSSLEGQGNEQYF.

J is TRBJ2-5 and V is TRBV10-1, with TRBD2 matching 8 bases. V was clipped by 9 bases and J by 9 bases; unmatched bases: 6. There are 11 residues in the CDR3. CDR1 WNHNN and CDR2 SYGVQD come from the germline V gene (reference sequence). The CDR3 DNA follows: TGCGCCAGTGGACTAGCCGCCCCCCAGTACTTC. Translation: CASGLAAPQYF.

The V call is TRBV30, the J call TRBJ2-1, with 9 nucleotides matching TRBD1. Germline lookup yields CDR1 GTSNPN and CDR2 SVGIG (reference sequence). This CDR3 has 14 amino acids. Germline trimming cut 3 bases from V and 4 bases from J; bases unmatched to any gene: 4. CDR3 sequence (DNA): TGTGCCTGGAGCCGGACAGGGGAGTACAATGAGCAGTTCTTC. Its protein product is CAWSRTGEYNEQFF.

The chain links TRBV29-1 to TRBJ1-1; TRBD1 matches at 7 bases. In germline, CDR1 is SQVTM, CDR2 ANQGSEA. The CDR3 covers 16 residues. V trimming: 3 bases; J trimming: 0 bases; junction bases outside the gene matches: 10. This CDR3 is CSVDPGQTDMNTEAFF. For the CDR3, the DNA is TGCAGCGTTGATCCGGGACAGACGGATATGAACACTGAAGCTTTCTTT.

The chain joins TRBV25-1 to TRBJ2-6; D not resolved. V shed 10 bases and J shed 2 bases, with 12 bases lying between them. The CDR3 has 14 residues. Germline values: CDR1 MGHDK, CDR2 SYGVNS. CDR3 sequence: CAKTSGPGANVLTF. CDR3 bases: TGTGCCAAGACCTCAGGACCTGGGGCCAACGTCCTGACTTTC.

V and J are TRBV7-8 and TRBJ1-1; the D gene is possibly TRBD1 (6 bases). CDR1 SGHVS and CDR2 FQNEAQ come from the germline V gene. CDR3 size: 14 residues. V was trimmed by 5 bases and J by 1 base, leaving 11 bases between them. In DNA form, the CDR3 reads TGTGCCAGCAGCGCACAGGGTCCGAACACTGAAGCTTTCTTT. Translated, it gives CASSAQGPNTEAFF.

The chain employs TRBV18 and TRBJ1-1, with no clear D. This CDR3 comprises 16 residues. V was trimmed by 3 bases and J by 0 bases, leaving 14 bases between them. From germline, CDR1 is KGHSH and CDR2 LQKENI. The CDR3: CASSPLTVTMNTEAFF. CDR3 coding DNA: TGTGCCAGCTCACCCCTGACGGTTACCATGAACACTGAAGCTTTCTTT. Full variable domain (rest looked up from reference TRBV18 and TRBJ1-1): NAGVMQNPRHLVRRRGQEARLRCSPMKGHSHVYWYRQLPEEGLKFMVYLQKENIIDESGMPKERFSAEFPKEGPSILRIQQVVRGDSAAYFCASSPLTVTMNTEAFFGQGTRLTVV.

The chain combines TRBV7-8 with TRBJ2-1; D is possibly TRBD2 (6 bases). The length of the CDR3 is 14 residues. V was trimmed by 4 bases and J by 2 bases, leaving 9 bases between them. Germline-derived CDR1 and CDR2 are SGHVS and FQNEAQ. The CDR3 reads CASSYSGAYNEQFF. The DNA for the CDR3 is TGTGCCAGCAGCTATAGCGGCGCCTACAATGAGCAGTTCTTC.

The chain employs TRBV19 and TRBJ1-1, with D possibly being TRBD1 (5 bases). Deletions cut 6 bases from V and 1 base from J, with 9 bases between. Germline CDR1 LNHDA, CDR2 SQIVND (reference sequence). The CDR3 length is 13 residues. The CDR3 DNA is TGTGCCAGTAGAAGGGGTCCGAACACTGAAGCTTTCTTT. Translation gives CASRRGPNTEAFF.

V is TRBV18 and J is TRBJ2-7; D possibly corresponds to TRBD2 (6 bases). This CDR3 contains 14 residues. Germline assignment: CDR1 KGHSH and CDR2 LQKENI. Trimming cost V 3 bases and J 3 bases, with 12 bases left between them. Here the CDR3 DNA reads TGTGCCAGCTCACCCGCGGGGAACGGCTACGAGCAGTACTTC. Amino acids: CASSPAGNGYEQYF.

V and J are TRBV6-5 and TRBJ1-5; D gene ambiguous. V shed 2 bases and J shed 7 bases, with 9 bases lying between them. The CDR3 is made up of 13 amino acids. CDR1 MNHEY and CDR2 SVGAGI come from the germline V gene. As DNA, the CDR3 is TGTGCCAGCAGTTACGAATCAAGGCAGCCCCAGCATTTT. It translates to CASSYESRQPQHF.

The chain has TRBV28 and TRBJ1-1; 8 bases line up with TRBD1. In germline, CDR1 is MDHEN, CDR2 SYDVKM. The CDR3 covers 16 residues. With V trimmed by 2 bases and J by 0 bases, 5 bases remained unmatched. CDR3 region: CASSLVSTGVNTEAFF. In DNA form, the CDR3 reads TGTGCCAGCAGTTTAGTATCGACAGGGGTGAACACTGAAGCTTTCTTT. The whole variable domain, filled in from reference TRBV28 and TRBJ1-1, reads DVKVTQSSRYLVKRTGEKVFLECVQDMDHENMFWYRQDPGLGLRLIYFSYDVKMKEKGDIPEGYSVSREKKERFSLILESASTNQTSMYLCASSLVSTGVNTEAFFGQGTRLTVV.

V gene TRBV6-1 combines with J gene TRBJ1-4; D might be TRBD1 (5 bases). The V gene's germline CDR1 is MNHNS and CDR2 SASEGT. The V and J ends lost 2 bases and 4 bases respectively, with 11 bases between them. CDR3 length equals 15 residues. In nucleotides, the CDR3 is TGTGCCAGCAGTGAAATGGGGACCCGTAATGAAAAACTGTTTTTT. Protein product: CASSEMGTRNEKLFF.

Details on this clone: No conserved phenylalanine or tryptophan ends this CDR3, so it is likely a read error. This chain links TRBV9 with TRBJ1-5; tentative D call: TRBD1 (5 bases). CDR1 SGDLS and CDR2 YYNGEE come from the germline V gene. V was clipped by 1 base and J by 2 bases, with 10 bases between them. CDR3 length equals 15 residues. The CDR3 DNA reads TGTGCCAGCAGCGTAACCCCAGGGCGCAATCAGCCCCAGCATTCT. Amino acid sequence: CASSVTPGRNQPQHS.

This clone has a single count. The chain combines TRBV6-5 with TRBJ2-3; D is unresolved. The CDR3 runs 13 residues. Trimming pared 4 bases from V and 3 bases from J, leaving 8 bases between. CDR1 and CDR2 (germline): MNHEY, SVGAGI. CDR3 nucleotide sequence: TGTGCCAGCAGTTCACCCGGGACAGATACGCAGTATTTT. Its protein product is CASSSPGTDTQYF.

The V call is TRBV5-1, the J call TRBJ2-5; TRBD1 is a possible D gene (6 bases). Looked up from germline, CDR1 is SGHRS and CDR2 is YFSETQ. The germline V and J ends were trimmed by 4 bases and 4 bases, with 14 bases remaining between them. This CDR3 has 14 residues. CDR3 bases: TGCGCCAGCAGCCTCATGAGGACAGCAGAGACCCAGTACTTC. As protein: CASSLMRTAETQYF.

This clone was detected a few times. This rearrangement joins TRBV9 to TRBJ1-5; no definite D call. This CDR3 has 14 amino acids. Germline CDR1 SGDLS, CDR2 YYNGEE. Trimming removed 0 bases from V and 7 bases from J, with 11 bases in between. Here the CDR3 DNA reads TGTGCCAGCAGCGTAGGGGTGGGTGCGCAGCCCCAGCATTTT. Encoded protein: CASSVGVGAQPQHF.

This clone was observed a few times. In DNA, the CDR3 is TGTGCCAGCAGCCACGGGGGGGGCTACACCTTC. This sequence encodes CASSHGGGYTF. This chain uses TRBV6-5 with TRBJ1-2, with D possibly TRBD1 on 5 matching bases. The CDR3 extends over 11 amino acids. Germline V gives CDR1 MNHEY, CDR2 SVGAGI. Trimming took 6 bases from V and 8 from J, leaving 10 bases between them.

The chain carries TRBV11-1 and TRBJ2-1; 12 positions match TRBD2. Germline V gene sequence: CDR1 SGHAT, CDR2 FQDESV (reference sequence). The V gene end was trimmed by 3 bases and the J gene end by 5 bases; junction bases not matched to a gene: 11. This CDR3 is built from 18 residues. The DNA of the CDR3 is TGTGCCAGCAGCTTTCCGCTAGCGGGAGGGTCCGTAAACAATGAGCAGTTCTTC. Translation: CASSFPLAGGSVNNEQFF. Complete variable domain (other parts from reference TRBV11-1 and TRBJ2-1): EAEVAQSPRYKITEKSQAVAFWCDPISGHATLYWYRQILGQGPELLVQFQDESVVDDSQLPKDRFSAERLKGVDSTLKIQPAELGDSAMYLCASSFPLAGGSVNNEQFFGPGTRLTVL.

The rearrangement uses TRBV19 and TRBJ2-2; D is ambiguous. Germline CDR1 and CDR2: LNHDA and SQIVND (reference sequence). CDR3 length: 11 amino acids. V dropped 6 bases and J dropped 5 bases, with 4 bases sitting between them. CDR3 sequence reads: CASRETGELFF. In DNA, the CDR3 is TGTGCCAGTAGAGAGACCGGGGAGCTGTTTTTT.

The chain employs TRBV7-2 and TRBJ2-1; 8 bases line up with TRBD2. The CDR3 is made up of 14 amino acids. The germline gives CDR1 SGHTA, CDR2 FQGNSA. V trimming: 0 bases; J trimming: 7 bases; junction bases outside the gene matches: 2. The CDR3 DNA sequence: TGTGCCAGCAGCTTAGCAGCGGGAGTTAATGAGCAGTTCTTC. Encoded protein: CASSLAAGVNEQFF.

The V gene is TRBV4-1, the J gene TRBJ1-2; 7 nucleotides match TRBD1. The CDR3 spans 16 residues. Germline V gene sequence: CDR1 MGHRA, CDR2 YSYEKL. Trimming took 3 bases from V and 4 from J; bases not matched to a gene: 11. The CDR3 nucleotides read TGCGCCAGCAGCCACCAGAATTGGACAGGCCTCTATGGCTACACCTTC. This codes for CASSHQNWTGLYGYTF.

The chain is built from TRBV6-6 and TRBJ2-3; 8 nucleotides line up with TRBD2. The CDR3 has 15 amino acids. Germline V gene data show CDR1 as MNHNY and CDR2 as SVGAGI (reference sequence). After removal of 8 bases from V and 0 bases from J, the junction contained 7 bases not matched to a gene. Here the CDR3 DNA reads TGTGCCAGCTCCAACCGGGGGGGAAGCACAGATACGCAGTATTTT. This translates into CASSNRGGSTDTQYF.

The rearrangement links TRBV6-1 to TRBJ2-7, with 7 bases aligning to TRBD1. Germline trimming cut 5 bases from V and 4 bases from J; bases unmatched to any gene: 5. Germline CDR1 is MNHNS and CDR2 is SASEGT. This CDR3 comprises 13 residues. CDR3 bases: TGTGCCAGCAGTAGGGACAGCCAGTACGAGCAGTACTTC. This sequence encodes CASSRDSQYEQYF.

The gene calls are TRBV5-1 and TRBJ2-5; TRBD2 agrees at 9 bases. V was clipped by 4 bases and J by 5 bases; unmatched bases: 9. Per the germline V gene, CDR1 is SGHRS and CDR2 is YFSETQ. CDR3 length: 15 residues. The CDR3: CASSLGSGSEETQYF. The DNA for the CDR3 is TGCGCCAGCAGCCTAGGTAGCGGGAGCGAGGAGACCCAGTACTTC.

The chain uses TRBV7-9 and TRBJ1-1; TRBD1 is a possible D gene (5 bases). Germline CDR1 reads SEHNR; CDR2 reads FQNEAQ (reference sequence). The CDR3 covers 13 residues. V lost 4 bases and J 5 bases, leaving 11 bases between the germline ends. The CDR3: CASSSKGPTEAFF. The CDR3 nucleotides read TGTGCCAGCAGCTCGAAGGGGCCTACTGAAGCTTTCTTT.

The chain recombines TRBV5-1 with TRBJ2-3, with TRBD1 matching over 7 bases. In germline, CDR1 is SGHRS, CDR2 YFSETQ. The junction had 11 bases not matched to a gene; V was cut back by 2 bases and J by 5 bases. CDR3 size: 16 residues. In nucleotides, the CDR3 is TGCGCCAGCAGCTTCTCGACAGGGCGGGCGGGAGATACGCAGTATTTT. It is translated as CASSFSTGRAGDTQYF.

The genes are TRBV2 and TRBJ1-2, with TRBD1 matching 8 bases. The CDR3 is 15 amino acids. CDR1 and CDR2 (germline): SNHLY, FYNNEI. The ends lost 4 bases at V and 3 bases at J; junction bases unmatched: 7. The chain's CDR3 is CASSGTRGRDYGYTF. Written as DNA, the CDR3 is TGTGCCAGCAGTGGAACCAGGGGGCGCGACTATGGCTACACCTTC.

The chain recombines TRBV5-1 with TRBJ2-3; 10 bases are a match to TRBD2. V lost 3 bases, J lost 5 bases, and 6 bases stayed unmatched. The CDR3 is 15 residues long. Germline V gene data show CDR1 as SGHRS and CDR2 as YFSETQ. CDR3 DNA sequence: TGCGCCAGCAGCTGGGGAACTAGCGGGGAAGATACGCAGTATTTT. Translating gives CASSWGTSGEDTQYF. The whole variable domain, remainder taken from reference TRBV5-1 and TRBJ2-3, is KAGVTQTPRYLIKTRGQQVTLSCSPISGHRSVSWYQQTPGQGLQFLFEYFSETQRNKGNFPGRFSGRQFSNSRSEMNVSTLELGDSALYLCASSWGTSGEDTQYFGPGTRLTVL.

This clone was seen only once. The gene calls are TRBV2 and TRBJ2-5, with D unresolved. V was shortened by 6 bases and J by 5 bases, with 13 bases between the two germline ends. The CDR3 loop spans 13 amino acids. Germline assignment: CDR1 SNHLY and CDR2 FYNNEI. The CDR3 DNA follows: TGTGCCAGCAGCGGCCCTAGTCGTGAGACCCAGTACTTC. Its translation: CASSGPSRETQYF.

V gene TRBV18 combines with J gene TRBJ2-1; D may be TRBD1 (6 bases). Per germline, CDR1 KGHSH and CDR2 LQKENI. The CDR3 runs 14 residues. Trimming took 3 bases from V and 4 from J, leaving 10 bases between them. This chain's CDR3 is CASSPGAAYNEQFF. The DNA of the CDR3 is TGTGCCAGCTCACCGGGGGCTGCTTACAATGAGCAGTTCTTC.